This T cell receptor (beta chain) came from a study of CD8 T cells in Susac syndrome. RNA, at roughly 0.45 to 1 ug, was reverse transcribed with random hexamers. TCR beta CDR3 was amplified by immunoSEQ multiplex PCR. This amplification extended across 54 Vbeta and 13 Jbeta segments. From the immunoSEQ multiplex PCR reads, TCRdb called clonotypes with MiXCR, one entry per CDR3 protein. The sample yields 150,000 to 200,000 distinct CDR3 sequences, roughly 95% seen once. Findings and limits, study-wide: The study recognized that the number of individuals in its TCR sequencing and HLA analysis was relatively small.

The germline V gene has CDR1 DFQATT and CDR2 SNEGSKA (reference sequence). The CDR3 is 14 residues long. J was trimmed by 4 bases and V by 0 bases; bases with no gene match: 6. Sequencing of TCR beta was undertaken in CD8+ and CD4+ T cells derived from blood. Negative magnetic isolation gave CD8+ and CD4+ cells; FACS enriched CD8+ TEMRA. Points on this clonotype: What it binds is unknown.

This clonotype was obtained from a human donor with multiple sclerosis. The V gene is TRBV20-1, the J gene TRBJ2-7; TRBD1 matches at 7 bases. The sample was CD8+ T cells from PBMCs. CDR3 bases: TGCAGTGCTAGAGACAGGGGGAGAGGGTACGAGCAGTACTTC. Its protein is CSARDRGRGYEQYF.